These 21 T cell receptor beta chains were all obtained from the same sample, sequenced in a study of T cell repertoires in cytomegalovirus infection. One entry per CDR3 protein results from TCRdb running MiXCR on the reads. The sample lists hundreds of thousands of distinct CDR3 sequences; over 15% were seen once. The specimen sequenced was PBMCs. These receptors were taken from a human donor in good health (CMV status not recorded). Some clones in this sample may be carry-over from other donors' samples.

The chain carries TRBV20-1 and TRBJ2-3; D possibly matches TRBD1 or TRBD2 (5 bases each). The CDR3 runs to 12 residues. Germline CDR1 and CDR2: DFQATT and SNEGSKA (reference sequence). The V gene lost 6 bases and the J gene lost 4 bases, with 11 bases spanning the gap. CDR3 amino acids: CSAPGRADTQYF. CDR3 bases: TGCAGTGCGCCGGGACGGGCAGATACGCAGTATTTT.

This clonotype was seen ten or more times. This chain uses TRBV6-1 with TRBJ1-4; TRBD1 is a possible D gene (5 bases). V lost 4 bases, J lost 7 bases, and 13 bases lay in between. The germline CDR1 and CDR2 sequences are MNHNS and SASEGT. The CDR3 is 14 amino acids. The CDR3 region has the DNA TGTGCCAGCAGTGGCGGAGGGGTTGGTGAAAAACTGTTTTTT. Residues: CASSGGGVGEKLFF.

The V call is TRBV6-2 or TRBV6-3, the J call TRBJ2-7; 7 positions agree with TRBD2. The CDR3 contains 18 residues. Trimming cost V 5 bases and J 0 bases; bases outside gene matches: 16. Germline V gene lookup returns CDR1 MNHEY and CDR2 SVGEGT. The CDR3 spells CASSPWGVEREDSYEQYF. As DNA, the CDR3 is TGTGCCAGCAGTCCCTGGGGAGTGGAACGGGAGGACTCCTACGAGCAGTACTTC.

This clonotype was seen many times. The chain is built from TRBV7-9 and TRBJ2-2; D is unresolved. Germline CDR1 is SEHNR and CDR2 is FQNEAQ (reference sequence). The CDR3 contains 14 residues. V lost 7 bases and J lost 8, with 17 bases in between. CDR3 in amino acids: CASNPFPEPGELFF. The DNA of the CDR3 is TGTGCCAGCAACCCATTCCCGGAACCAGGGGAGCTGTTTTTT.

The chain combines TRBV7-2 with TRBJ2-1; 14 bases agree with TRBD2. Trimming cost V 0 bases and J 9 bases; bases outside gene matches: 7. Germline loops: CDR1 SGHTA, CDR2 FQGNSA. The CDR3 has 17 residues. This CDR3 reads CASSLASAGTSGGEQFF. Written as DNA, the CDR3 is TGTGCCAGCAGCTTAGCGTCTGCCGGGACTAGCGGGGGTGAGCAGTTCTTC.

Ten or more counts support this clonotype. The gene calls are TRBV19 and TRBJ2-1; 7 bases align to TRBD2. The germline V gene has CDR1 LNHDA and CDR2 SQIVND (reference sequence). CDR3 length: 14 residues. V trimming: 9 bases; J trimming: 9 bases; junction bases outside the gene matches: 14. The CDR3 DNA reads as TGTGCCAGCAAGGGGCGGACTAGTTCCCGTGAGCAGTTCTTC. It yields the protein CASKGRTSSREQFF.

The chain links TRBV20-1 to TRBJ1-1, with D possibly being TRBD1 (5 bases). The CDR3 is made up of 13 amino acids. The germline V gene encodes CDR1 DFQATT and CDR2 SNEGSKA (reference sequence). V was shortened by 3 bases and J by 5 bases, with 13 bases between the two germline ends. Written as DNA, the CDR3 is TGCAGTGCTAGTCCCTCAGGGAGGACTGAAGCTTTCTTT. Translating it yields CSASPSGRTEAFF.

This clonotype was counted many times. V gene TRBV7-6 combines with J gene TRBJ2-1; D unresolved. V lost 2 bases, J lost 1 base, and 15 bases lay in between. CDR3 length equals 17 residues. Germline V gene data show CDR1 as SGHVS and CDR2 as FNYEAQ. Here the CDR3 reads CASSLHHNTWSYNEQFF. The CDR3 DNA reads TGTGCCAGCAGCTTACACCATAATACGTGGTCCTACAATGAGCAGTTCTTC.

The chain has TRBV12-3 or TRBV12-4 and TRBJ1-3; possible D gene TRBD1, 5 bases. The CDR3 loop spans 16 amino acids. Trimming cost V 3 bases and J 5 bases, with 17 bases left between them. DNA for the CDR3: TGTGCCAGCAGTTTTTTGGGCAGGGTGTCCAGAAACACCATATATTTT. The encoded protein is CASSFLGRVSRNTIYF.

This clonotype was found many times. The rearrangement links TRBV12-3 or TRBV12-4 to TRBJ1-5; tentative D call: TRBD1 (5 bases). Trimming removed 3 bases at V and 6 bases at J, with 15 bases between. This CDR3 is 15 amino acids long. This chain's CDR3 is CASSFQLGGVQPQHF. The DNA for the CDR3 is TGTGCCAGCAGTTTTCAGTTGGGAGGGGTTCAGCCCCAGCATTTT.

The sample holds a few counts of this clonotype. The J gene is TRBJ2-1, the V gene TRBV7-9; tentative D call: TRBD2 (6 bases). Per the germline V gene, CDR1 is SEHNR and CDR2 is FQNEAQ (reference sequence). The CDR3 totals 11 residues. Trimming removed 11 bases at V and 7 bases at J, with 12 bases between. The CDR3 nucleotides read TGTGCCTCCCACGGGGGTAATGAGCAGTTCTTC. Translated: CASHGGNEQFF. Complete variable domain (other parts from reference TRBV7-9 and TRBJ2-1): DTGVSQNPRHKITKRGQNVTFRCDPISEHNRLYWYRQTLGQGPEFLTYFQNEAQLEKSRLLSDRFSAERPKGSFSTLEIQRTEQGDSAMYLCASHGGNEQFFGPGTRLTVL.

The chain carries TRBV11-2 and TRBJ2-5, with D maybe TRBD2 (5 bases). V was cut by 4 bases and J by 5 bases, with 11 bases left in between. The CDR3 spans 13 residues. In germline, CDR1 is SGHAT, CDR2 FQNNGV. The CDR3 sequence is CASSYGRGETQYF. The CDR3 DNA sequence: TGTGCCAGCAGCTATGGAAGAGGGGAGACCCAGTACTTC.

This chain joins TRBV4-1 and TRBJ2-3, with 11 bases lining up with TRBD2. Germline V CDR1 and CDR2: MGHRA, YSYEKL. Unmatched junction bases numbered 6, after V lost 3 bases and J lost 1 base. The CDR3 is made up of 17 amino acids. The CDR3 DNA reads as TGCGCCAGCAGCCACCCACTAGCGGGAGCGGGCACAGATACGCAGTATTTT. It is translated as CASSHPLAGAGTDTQYF.

The chain is built from TRBV6-1 and TRBJ1-2; D gene ambiguous. V was clipped by 1 base and J by 4 bases, with 7 bases between them. The CDR3 length is 13 residues. The germline V gene encodes CDR1 MNHNS and CDR2 SASEGT. The CDR3 region is CASSEGEFYGYTF. The CDR3 coding sequence is TGTGCCAGCAGTGAAGGAGAATTCTATGGCTACACCTTC.

This clonotype was seen only a few times. The rearrangement joins TRBV12-5 to TRBJ1-5; D unresolved. Germline V gene data show CDR1 as LGHNT and CDR2 as FRNRAP. The CDR3 runs 13 residues. The V gene lost 7 bases and the J gene lost 6 bases, with 13 bases spanning the gap. CDR3 in DNA: TGTGCTAGTGCCCCCTCTGGGAGTCAGCCCCAGCATTTT. As protein: CASAPSGSQPQHF.

V usage is TRBV12-3 or TRBV12-4 and J usage is TRBJ1-1, with unresolved D. There are 14 residues in the CDR3. V was pared by 7 bases and J by 0 bases, with 12 bases between. In nucleotides, the CDR3 is TGTGCCAGCAAGCTGAAATCCATGAACACTGAAGCTTTCTTT. Its protein product is CASKLKSMNTEAFF.

Only a few counts were recorded for this clonotype. CDR3 amino acids: CASSSVLDTQYF. For the CDR3, the DNA is TGTGCCAGCAGTTCTGTATTGGATACGCAGTATTTT. V is TRBV6-1 and J is TRBJ2-3; the D is unclear. In germline, CDR1 is MNHNS, CDR2 SASEGT. V was cut by 5 bases and J by 6 bases, with 9 bases left in between. CDR3 size: 12 residues.

Note on this clonotype: A much more abundant neighbour one base away suggests this may be a read error. J is TRBJ1-1 and V is TRBV27; D remains unclear. CDR1 is MNHEY, CDR2 SMNVEV, per germline (reference sequence). This CDR3 region has 13 residues. Deletions cut 4 bases from V and 3 bases from J, with 9 bases between. The CDR3 sequence is CASSSGVYTEAFF. In DNA form, the CDR3 reads TGTGCCAGCAGTTCCGGGGTGTACACTGAAGCTTTCTTT.

Only a few counts were recorded for this clonotype. This chain joins TRBV20-1 and TRBJ2-3; D gene ambiguous. Germline values: CDR1 DFQATT, CDR2 SNEGSKA (reference sequence). The CDR3 is 11 residues long. V was trimmed by 6 bases and J by 5 bases, leaving 9 bases between them. The CDR3: CSAGLGDTQYF. CDR3 bases: TGCAGTGCCGGCCTAGGAGATACGCAGTATTTT.

This clonotype was detected a few times. The rearrangement links TRBV7-2 to TRBJ2-1, with 11 bases identical to TRBD2. The CDR3 totals 18 residues. Trimming removed 3 bases from V and 7 bases from J; junction bases left unmatched: 14. Looked up from germline, CDR1 is SGHTA and CDR2 is FQGNSA. The CDR3 coding sequence is TGTGCCAGCAGCTTGGGCCCCAGCCTCGGACTAGCGGGTAATGAGCAGTTCTTC. It specifies CASSLGPSLGLAGNEQFF. The entire variable domain, with the rest obtained from reference TRBV7-2 and TRBJ2-1, is as follows: GAGVSQSPSNKVTEKGKDVELRCDPISGHTALYWYRQSLGQGLEFLIYFQGNSAPDKSGLPSDRFSAERTGGSVSTLTIQRTQQEDSAVYLCASSLGPSLGLAGNEQFFGPGTRLTVL.

This clonotype appeared a few times. The chain combines TRBV4-3 with TRBJ2-3; D gene unclear. Germline-derived CDR1 and CDR2 are LGHNA and YSLEER. Trimming removed 1 base from V and 0 bases from J, with 5 bases in between. This CDR3 is built from 14 residues. CDR3 in amino acids: CASSQGRSTDTQYF. The DNA for the CDR3 is TGCGCCAGCAGCCAAGGGCGGAGCACAGATACGCAGTATTTT.